This T cell receptor beta chain was obtained from a study of shared T cell receptors in the human thymus. Trimming removed 4 bases from V and 0 bases from J, with 22 bases in between. The CDR3 contains 19 residues. Germline CDR1 reads SGHTA; CDR2 reads FQGNSA. Repertoires were generated with immunoSEQ multiplex PCR, while TCRdb's copy carries only in-frame clones and drops some. The table has roughly 660,000 clones, roughly 90% seen once. The same data also contributed to another study, on human thymus T cells. That work states: Thymus tissue for the work was resected from patients undergoing corrective heart surgery. As related research reported, thymic repertoires overlapped highly among unrelated individuals.

The sequence came from a boy in the first two years of life with a congenital heart defect. This rearrangement joins TRBV7-2 to TRBJ2-4, with TRBD2 as a possible D gene (6 bases). The sequencing input was thymocytes. The CDR3 loop is CASSSGLYGGIIAKNIQYF. The CDR3 DNA follows: TGTGCCAGCAGCTCCGGACTATACGGTGGCATCATAGCCAAAAACATTCAGTACTTC.